These 3 T cell receptor beta chains originate from one sample sequenced in a study of neurological immune-mediated disorders. MiXCR, applied by TCRdb to the 5' RACE reads, yields one record per CDR3 protein. This sample has approximately 45,000 distinct CDR3 sequences, with 13% found just once. Sample time point: longitudinal time-point 3. Sequenced input: PBMCs. These TCRs come from a man younger than 40 in good health.

This clonotype was detected ten times or more. The chain joins TRBV29-1 to TRBJ2-1; a possible D gene is TRBD1 (6 bases). Germline V lookup: CDR1 SQVTM, CDR2 ANQGSEA. This CDR3 comprises 15 residues. Trimming stripped 1 base from V and 0 bases from J, with 10 bases between. Written as DNA, the CDR3 is TGCAGCGTTGAAGGGACAGCAAACTCCTACAATGAGCAGTTCTTC. It yields the protein CSVEGTANSYNEQFF.

This clonotype was observed many times. This chain uses TRBV3-1 with TRBJ2-3, with 10 bases aligning to TRBD2. The CDR3 runs to 15 residues. The germline gives CDR1 LGHDT, CDR2 YNNKEL (reference sequence). V shed 2 bases, J shed 4 bases, and the junction held 3 bases outside the gene matches. The CDR3 DNA follows: TGTGCCAGCAGCCAACTAGCGGGAGCTGCAGATACGCAGTATTTT. It specifies CASSQLAGAADTQYF.

This clonotype came up many times. The chain has TRBV7-8 and TRBJ1-1, with 10 bases fitting TRBD1. This CDR3 contains 18 residues. With V trimmed by 0 bases and J by 0 bases, 7 bases remained unmatched. Germline-derived CDR1 and CDR2 are SGHVS and FQNEAQ. The CDR3 coding sequence is TGTGCCAGCAGCTTAGCCTTCGACAGGGGGCCCATGAACACTGAAGCTTTCTTT. Amino acid sequence: CASSLAFDRGPMNTEAFF.